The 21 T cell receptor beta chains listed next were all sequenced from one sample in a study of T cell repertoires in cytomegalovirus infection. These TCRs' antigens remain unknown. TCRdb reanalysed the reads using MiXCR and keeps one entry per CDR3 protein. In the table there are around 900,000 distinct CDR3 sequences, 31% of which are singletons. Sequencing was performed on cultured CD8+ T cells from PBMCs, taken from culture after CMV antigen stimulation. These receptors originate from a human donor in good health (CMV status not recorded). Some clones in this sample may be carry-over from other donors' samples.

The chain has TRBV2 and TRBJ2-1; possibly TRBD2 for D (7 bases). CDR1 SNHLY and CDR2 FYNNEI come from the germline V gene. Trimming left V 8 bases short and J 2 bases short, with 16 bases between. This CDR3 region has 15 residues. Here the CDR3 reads CASLGGGSAYNEQFF. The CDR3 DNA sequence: TGTGCCAGCTTGGGAGGGGGTAGCGCCTACAATGAGCAGTTCTTC.

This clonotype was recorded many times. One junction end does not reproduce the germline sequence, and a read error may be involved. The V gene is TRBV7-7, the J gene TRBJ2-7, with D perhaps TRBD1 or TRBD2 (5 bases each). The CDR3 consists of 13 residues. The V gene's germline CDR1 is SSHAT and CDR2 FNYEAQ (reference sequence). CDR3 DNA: TGTGCTAGCAGCTTAGAAAGGGGACGCGAGCAGTACTTC. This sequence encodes CASSLERGREQYF.

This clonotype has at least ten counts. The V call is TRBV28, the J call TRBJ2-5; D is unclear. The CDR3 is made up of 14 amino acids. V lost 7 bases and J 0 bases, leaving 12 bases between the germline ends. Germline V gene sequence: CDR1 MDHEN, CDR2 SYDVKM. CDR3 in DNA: TGTGCCAGCACCCCTCCACGGTACCAAGAGACCCAGTACTTC. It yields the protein CASTPPRYQETQYF.

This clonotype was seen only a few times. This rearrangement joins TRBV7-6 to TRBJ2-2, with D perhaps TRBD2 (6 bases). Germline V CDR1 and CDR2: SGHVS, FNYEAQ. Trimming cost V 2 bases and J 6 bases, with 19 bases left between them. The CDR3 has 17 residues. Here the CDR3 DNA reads TGTGCCAGCAGCTTATATTTGGGAAGGGAGGACCCCGGGGAGCTGTTTTTT. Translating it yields CASSLYLGREDPGELFF.

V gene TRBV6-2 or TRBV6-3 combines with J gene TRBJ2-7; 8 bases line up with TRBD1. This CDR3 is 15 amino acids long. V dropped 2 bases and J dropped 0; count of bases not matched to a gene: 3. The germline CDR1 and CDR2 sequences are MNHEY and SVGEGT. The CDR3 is CASSYDRGSSYEQYV. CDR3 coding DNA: TGTGCCAGCAGTTACGACAGGGGAAGCTCCTACGAGCAGTACGTC.

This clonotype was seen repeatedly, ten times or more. The CDR3: CASRSWNTEAFF. CDR3 DNA sequence: TGTGCCAGCAGATCTTGGAACACTGAAGCTTTCTTT. This chain joins TRBV6-1 and TRBJ1-1; D call uncertain. This CDR3 spans 12 amino acids. Germline values: CDR1 MNHNS, CDR2 SASEGT. V lost 6 bases, J lost 1 base, and 6 bases lay in between.

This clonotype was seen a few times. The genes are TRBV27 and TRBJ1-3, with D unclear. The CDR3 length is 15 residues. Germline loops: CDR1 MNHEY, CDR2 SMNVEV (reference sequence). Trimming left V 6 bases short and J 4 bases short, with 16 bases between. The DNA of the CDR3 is TGTGCCAGCAGCCCTTATCTCTCTTCGGGAAACACCATATATTTT. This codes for CASSPYLSSGNTIYF.

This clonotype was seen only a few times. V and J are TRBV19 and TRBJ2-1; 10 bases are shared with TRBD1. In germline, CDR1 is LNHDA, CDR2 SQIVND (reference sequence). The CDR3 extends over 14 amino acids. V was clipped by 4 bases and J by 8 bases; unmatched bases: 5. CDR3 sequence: CASSKDRGIDEQFF. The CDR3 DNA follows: TGTGCCAGTAGTAAGGACAGGGGGATCGATGAGCAGTTCTTC.

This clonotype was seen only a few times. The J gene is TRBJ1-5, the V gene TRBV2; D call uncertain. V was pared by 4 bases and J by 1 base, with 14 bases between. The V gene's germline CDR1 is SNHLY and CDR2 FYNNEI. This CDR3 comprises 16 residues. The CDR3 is CASSVWRTQSNQPQHF. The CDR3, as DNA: TGTGCCAGCAGTGTGTGGAGGACCCAGAGCAATCAGCCCCAGCATTTT.

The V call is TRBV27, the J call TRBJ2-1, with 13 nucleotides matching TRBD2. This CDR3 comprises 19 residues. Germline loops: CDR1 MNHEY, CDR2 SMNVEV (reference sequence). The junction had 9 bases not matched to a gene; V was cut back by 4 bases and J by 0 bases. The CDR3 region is CASSSYLTSGGASYNEQFF. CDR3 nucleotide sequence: TGTGCCAGCAGTTCATACCTCACTAGCGGGGGGGCCTCCTACAATGAGCAGTTCTTC.

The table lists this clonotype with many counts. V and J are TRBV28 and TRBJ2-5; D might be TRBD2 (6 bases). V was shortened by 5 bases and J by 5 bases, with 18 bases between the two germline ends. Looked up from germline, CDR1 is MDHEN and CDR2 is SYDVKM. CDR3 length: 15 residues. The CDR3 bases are TGTGCCAGCAGTGATTGGACGGAGGGATTTGAGACCCAGTACTTC. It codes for CASSDWTEGFETQYF.

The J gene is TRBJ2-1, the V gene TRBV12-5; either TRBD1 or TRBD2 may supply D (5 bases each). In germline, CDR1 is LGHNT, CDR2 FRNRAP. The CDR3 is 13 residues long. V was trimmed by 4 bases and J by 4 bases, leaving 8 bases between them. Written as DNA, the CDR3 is TGTGCTAGTGGTTGGGACCCTTACAATGAGCAGTTCTTC. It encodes CASGWDPYNEQFF.

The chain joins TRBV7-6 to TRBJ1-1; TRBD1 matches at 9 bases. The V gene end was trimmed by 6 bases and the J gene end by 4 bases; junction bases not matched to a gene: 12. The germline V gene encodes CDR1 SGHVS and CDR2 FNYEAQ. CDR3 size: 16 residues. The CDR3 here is CASSPATGGEGTEAFF. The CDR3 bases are TGTGCCAGCAGTCCAGCGACAGGGGGAGAAGGCACTGAAGCTTTCTTT.

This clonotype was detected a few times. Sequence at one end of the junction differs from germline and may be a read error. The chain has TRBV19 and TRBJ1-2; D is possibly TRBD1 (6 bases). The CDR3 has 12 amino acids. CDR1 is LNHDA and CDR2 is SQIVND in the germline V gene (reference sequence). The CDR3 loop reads CATRTAYYAYTF. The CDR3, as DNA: TGTGCCACCAGGACAGCATACTATGCCTACACCTTC.

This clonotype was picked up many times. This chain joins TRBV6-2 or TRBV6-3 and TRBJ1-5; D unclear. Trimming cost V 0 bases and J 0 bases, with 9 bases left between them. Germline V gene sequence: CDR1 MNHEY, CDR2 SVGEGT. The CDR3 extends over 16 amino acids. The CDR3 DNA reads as TGTGCCAGCAGTTACTCTCGGACGGTTAGCAATCAGCCCCAGCATTTT. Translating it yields CASSYSRTVSNQPQHF.

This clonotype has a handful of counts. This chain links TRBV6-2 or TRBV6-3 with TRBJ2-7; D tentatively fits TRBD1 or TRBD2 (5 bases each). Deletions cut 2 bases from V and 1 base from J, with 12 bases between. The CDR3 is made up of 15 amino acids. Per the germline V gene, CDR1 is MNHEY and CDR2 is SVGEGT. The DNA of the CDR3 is TGTGCCAGCAGTTACGGGGACGGGGAGTCCTACGAGCAGTACGTC. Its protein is CASSYGDGESYEQYV.

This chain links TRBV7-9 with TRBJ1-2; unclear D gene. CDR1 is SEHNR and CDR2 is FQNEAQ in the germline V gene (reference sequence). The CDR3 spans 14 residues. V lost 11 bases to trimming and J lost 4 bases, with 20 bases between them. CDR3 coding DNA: TGTGCCGGCCGCAACCCGGGTATGGGCTATGGCTACACCTTC. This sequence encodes CAGRNPGMGYGYTF.

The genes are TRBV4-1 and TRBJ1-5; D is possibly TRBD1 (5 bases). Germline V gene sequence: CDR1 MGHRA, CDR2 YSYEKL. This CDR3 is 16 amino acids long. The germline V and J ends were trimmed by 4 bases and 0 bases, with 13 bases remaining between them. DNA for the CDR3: TGCGCCAGCAGCCTAGGGGACTTCTATAGCAATCAGCCCCAGCATTTT. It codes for CASSLGDFYSNQPQHF.

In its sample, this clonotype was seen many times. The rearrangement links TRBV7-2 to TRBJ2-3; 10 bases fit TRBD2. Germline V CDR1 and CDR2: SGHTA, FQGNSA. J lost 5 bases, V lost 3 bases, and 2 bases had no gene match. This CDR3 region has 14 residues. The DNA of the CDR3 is TGTGCCAGCAGCTTCACTAGCGGGGTAGATACGCAGTATTTT. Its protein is CASSFTSGVDTQYF.

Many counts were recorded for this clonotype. CDR3 nucleotide sequence: TGTGCCAGCAGCGCGGGACAGCCTTTCTCTGGGGCCAACGTCCTGACTTTC. Protein product: CASSAGQPFSGANVLTF. The J gene is TRBJ2-6, the V gene TRBV7-8, with D tentatively TRBD1 (7 bases). The V end was cut by 5 bases, the J end by 0 bases, with 14 bases between. This CDR3 is 17 amino acids long. CDR1 and CDR2 (germline): SGHVS, FQNEAQ.

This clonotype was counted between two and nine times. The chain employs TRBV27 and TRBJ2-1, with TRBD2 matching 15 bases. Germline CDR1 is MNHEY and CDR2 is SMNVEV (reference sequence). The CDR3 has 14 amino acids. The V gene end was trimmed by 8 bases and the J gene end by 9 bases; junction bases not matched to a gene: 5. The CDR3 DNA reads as TGTGCCAGCGGACTAGCGGGGGGGCCGGTTGAGCAGTTCTTC. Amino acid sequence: CASGLAGGPVEQFF.